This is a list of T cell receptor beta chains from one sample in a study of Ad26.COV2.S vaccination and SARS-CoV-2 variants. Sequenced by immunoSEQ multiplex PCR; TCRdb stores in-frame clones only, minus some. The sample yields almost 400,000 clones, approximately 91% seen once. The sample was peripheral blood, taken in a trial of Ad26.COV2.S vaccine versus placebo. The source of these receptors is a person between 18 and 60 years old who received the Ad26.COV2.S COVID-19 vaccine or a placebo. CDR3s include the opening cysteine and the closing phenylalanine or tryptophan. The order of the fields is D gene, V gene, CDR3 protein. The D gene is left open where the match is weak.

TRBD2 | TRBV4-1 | CASSQTGTSINEQFF
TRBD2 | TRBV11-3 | CASSLESGRAPNEQFF
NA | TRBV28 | CASLPQAGGETQYF
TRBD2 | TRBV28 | CASSLAGVRANNEQFF
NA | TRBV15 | CATSRSPVGLNTEAFF
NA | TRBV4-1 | CASSQAGSGTQYF
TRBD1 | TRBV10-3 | CAISAGGETQYF
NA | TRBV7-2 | CASSLVSGSTGELFF
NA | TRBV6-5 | CASSSRGNTEAFF
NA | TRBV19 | CASSPGVLETQYF
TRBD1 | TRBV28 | CASSPWLTGDEQFF
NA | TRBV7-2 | CASSFVANTDTQYF
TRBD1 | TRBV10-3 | CAISEPGTAYEQYF
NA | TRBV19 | CASIAWGVTEAFF
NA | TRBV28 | CASSPRDHQPEAFF
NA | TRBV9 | CASSVSGRMNTEAFF
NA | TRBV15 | CATSRELTVVQFF
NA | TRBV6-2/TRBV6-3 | CASSYSAPPDTQYF
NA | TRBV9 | CASGVTDTQYF
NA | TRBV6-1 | CASSGTPGAPSGANVLTF
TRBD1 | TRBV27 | CASSRTGKGYGYTF
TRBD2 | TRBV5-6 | CASSSGLALRGEQYF
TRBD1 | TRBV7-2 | CASSLEGTVNTEAFF
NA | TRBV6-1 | CASSEGSGLSPLHF
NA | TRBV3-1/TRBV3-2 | CASSQRGTYEQYF
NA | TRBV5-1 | CASSLGGGTGELFF
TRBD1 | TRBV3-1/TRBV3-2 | CASSRYRGLWTDTQYF
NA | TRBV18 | CASSSDSNTDTQYF
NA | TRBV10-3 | CAISAAEGVVGETQYF
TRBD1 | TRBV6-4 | CASSDPGQGDEQFF
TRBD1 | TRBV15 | CATSKDRGETQYF
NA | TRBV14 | CASSQVKLLNEQFF
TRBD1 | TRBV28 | CASSTQGIDEKLFF
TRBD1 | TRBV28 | CASSWDRGLETQYF
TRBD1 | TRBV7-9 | CASSPAGQQNEKLFF
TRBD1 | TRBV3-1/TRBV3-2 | CASSPLGQDYEQYF
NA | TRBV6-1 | CASSEAATADTEAFF
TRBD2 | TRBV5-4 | CASSRTSGSTETQYF
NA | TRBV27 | CASSLWGGQETQYF
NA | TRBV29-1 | CSVGLGATDTQYF
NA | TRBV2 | CASSESGHLRGTDTQYF
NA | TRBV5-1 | CASSLIGGFNEKLFF
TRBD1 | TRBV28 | CASRTGQGASNEKLFF
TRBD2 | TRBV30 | CAWSFSGTRRNTGELFF
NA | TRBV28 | CASSSTGQGRIYGYTF
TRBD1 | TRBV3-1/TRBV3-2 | CASSRGTATEAFF
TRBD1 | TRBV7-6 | CASSLTGDRVEKLFF
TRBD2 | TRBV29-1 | CSVDLRLAGGSYNEQFF
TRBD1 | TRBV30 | CAWSGKDRGEAFF
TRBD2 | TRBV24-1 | CATSRGAGARNEQFF
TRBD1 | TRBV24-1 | CATSDPGTGGAETQYF
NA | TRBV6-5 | CASSYSGSNQPQHF
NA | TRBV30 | CAWSVNDEQFF
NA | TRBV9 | CASSVGGLSSTDTQYF
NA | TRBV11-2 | CASSLAASGNTIYF
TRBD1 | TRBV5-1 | CASSPTGVGTYNEQFF
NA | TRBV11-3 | CASSLSDTQYF
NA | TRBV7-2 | CASRALPGNEQFF
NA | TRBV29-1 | CSFGGMEETQYF
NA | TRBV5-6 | CASSLSETDTQYF